The 29 T cell receptor beta chains listed next were all sequenced from one sample in a study of OX40 agonist ivuxolimab in advanced cancers. Library preparation was by the immunoSEQ multiplex PCR assay. Sourced from immuneACCESS, this table was stored by TCRdb with only in-frame sequences that have V and J called. A share of the clones is absent; for the studies checked, an unresolved V gene accounts for under half, and the remainder has no known explanation. For this sample the table gives about 46,000 clones, of which over 75% were detected only once. The ten largest clones take up over 4.5% of the sample. This specimen was CD4+ or CD8+ T cells sorted from blood, taken in a trial of the OX40 agonist ivuxolimab. All receptors derive from an adult with an advanced solid tumor such as melanoma, head and neck, liver or kidney cancer.

V and J are TRBV19 and TRBJ2-1; 8 bases line up with TRBD2. V was pared by 2 bases and J by 4 bases, with 7 bases of the junction left unmatched. Germline CDR1 is LNHDA and CDR2 is SQIVND (reference sequence). The CDR3 is 16 amino acids. CDR3 nucleotides: TGTGCCAGTAGTATAACTTCAGCGGGAGTTTACAATGAGCAGTTCTTC. This codes for CASSITSAGVYNEQFF.

The chain carries TRBV19 and TRBJ1-3, with a weak D call TRBD1 (6 bases). V was trimmed by 8 bases and J by 6 bases, leaving 11 bases between them. The germline V gene has CDR1 LNHDA and CDR2 SQIVND (reference sequence). The CDR3 length is 12 residues. The CDR3 loop is CASRWGQNTIYF. The CDR3 DNA follows: TGTGCCAGTCGCTGGGGACAAAACACCATATATTTT.

CDR3 residues: CASSPETGDTQYF. DNA of the CDR3: TGCGCCAGCAGCCCAGAGACAGGAGATACGCAGTATTTT. J is TRBJ2-3 and V is TRBV4-1; TRBD1 is a possible D gene (6 bases). Germline CDR1 reads MGHRA; CDR2 reads YSYEKL. Trimming left V 4 bases short and J 5 bases short, with 10 bases between. This CDR3 comprises 13 residues.

This chain joins TRBV18 and TRBJ2-7; maybe TRBD1 (5 bases). V was clipped by 6 bases and J by 2 bases, with 23 bases between them. The CDR3 is 17 amino acids. Germline V gives CDR1 KGHSH, CDR2 LQKENI. In DNA, the CDR3 is TGTGCCAGCTCCCAAACTTGGACAAGGACCGATCCCTACGAGCAGTACTTC. Amino acids: CASSQTWTRTDPYEQYF.

The rearrangement links TRBV4-1 to TRBJ2-1, with 7 bases aligning to TRBD1. V dropped 4 bases and J dropped 8; count of bases not matched to a gene: 11. CDR3 length: 15 residues. Germline V lookup: CDR1 MGHRA, CDR2 YSYEKL. The CDR3 spells CASSPGQSYLDEQFF. The CDR3 DNA reads TGCGCCAGCAGCCCGGGACAGTCATATCTGGATGAGCAGTTCTTC.

The J gene is TRBJ2-1, the V gene TRBV28; D gene ambiguous. The germline V gene encodes CDR1 MDHEN and CDR2 SYDVKM. The CDR3 totals 11 residues. V lost 3 bases, J lost 13 bases, and 10 bases lay in between. The chain's CDR3 is CASSFSFLQFF. The CDR3 nucleotides read TGTGCCAGCAGTTTTAGCTTCCTACAGTTCTTC.

The rearrangement links TRBV9 to TRBJ1-2; D unclear. The V and J ends lost 0 bases and 7 bases respectively, with 13 bases between them. CDR1 and CDR2 (germline): SGDLS, YYNGEE. This CDR3 is built from 14 residues. The CDR3 region is CASSVDSLGPGYTF. CDR3 in DNA: TGTGCCAGCAGCGTAGACTCCCTAGGCCCTGGCTACACCTTC.

This clone came up once. The chain employs TRBV2 and TRBJ2-3; 12 bases map to TRBD2. J was trimmed by 5 bases and V by 4 bases; bases with no gene match: 1. The CDR3 sequence is 14 residues long. The germline V gene encodes CDR1 SNHLY and CDR2 FYNNEI. The CDR3 sequence is CASSGLAGEDTQYF. The CDR3, as DNA: TGTGCCAGCAGTGGACTAGCGGGGGAAGATACGCAGTATTTT.

V and J are TRBV7-8 and TRBJ2-7; D is perhaps TRBD2 (6 bases). Germline V gene sequence: CDR1 SGHVS, CDR2 FQNEAQ. Trimming removed 1 base from V and 3 bases from J, with 19 bases in between. CDR3 size: 17 residues. Here the CDR3 DNA reads TGTGCCAGCAGCTTAGAGGCCCGGGGGACCGCTTACTACGAGCAGTACGTC. Its translation: CASSLEARGTAYYEQYV.

This chain links TRBV29-1 with TRBJ1-2, with D possibly being TRBD1 (6 bases). Germline V lookup: CDR1 SQVTM, CDR2 ANQGSEA. CDR3 length: 14 residues. Trimming removed 4 bases from V and 5 bases from J, with 17 bases in between. The CDR3 is CSVVRGGQTYGYTF. As DNA, the CDR3 is TGCAGCGTTGTTCGCGGGGGCCAAACATATGGCTACACCTTC.

This chain links TRBV2 with TRBJ1-2, with D possibly matching TRBD1 (6 bases). The V end was cut by 3 bases, the J end by 7 bases, with 15 bases between. CDR3 length equals 14 residues. Germline-derived CDR1 and CDR2 are SNHLY and FYNNEI. Written as DNA, the CDR3 is TGTGCCAGCAGTGATCAGGGGCGGGGGCCTGGCTACACCTTC. Translating gives CASSDQGRGPGYTF.

The CDR3 reads CASSVGQTEAFF. DNA of the CDR3: TGTGCCAGCAGCGTCGGACAGACTGAAGCTTTCTTT. V and J are TRBV9 and TRBJ1-1, with a tentative D call TRBD1 (6 bases). The CDR3 runs 12 residues. Germline CDR1 SGDLS, CDR2 YYNGEE. V gave up 2 bases and J gave up 5 bases, with 7 bases separating them. Together with reference TRBV9 and TRBJ1-1, the CDR3 gives the full variable domain: DSGVTQTPKHLITATGQRVTLRCSPRSGDLSVYWYQQSLDQGLQFLIQYYNGEERAKGNILERFSAQQFPDLHSELNLSSLELGDSALYFCASSVGQTEAFFGQGTRLTVV.

This chain connects TRBV28 to TRBJ2-7; TRBD1 agrees at 7 bases. Germline CDR1 is MDHEN and CDR2 is SYDVKM. The J segment lost 3 bases and the V segment lost 4 bases, leaving 3 bases of the junction unmatched. There are 13 residues in the CDR3. Here the CDR3 DNA reads TGTGCCAGCAGTTCTCGGACAGGCTACGAGCAGTACGTC. Residues: CASSSRTGYEQYV.

This clone has only one observation. This chain links TRBV25-1 with TRBJ2-1, with 13 bases lining up with TRBD2. This CDR3 comprises 17 residues. Germline V lookup: CDR1 MGHDK, CDR2 SYGVNS. Losses at the gene ends were 6 bases for V and 3 bases for J; bases not matched to a gene: 8. For the CDR3, the DNA is TGTGCCAGCAGCATGGGACTAGCGGGAAGCTTCTACAATGAGCAGTTCTTC. Amino acids: CASSMGLAGSFYNEQFF.

The genes are TRBV28 and TRBJ2-1, with TRBD1 as a possible D gene (6 bases). V was shortened by 11 bases and J by 3 bases, with 17 bases between the two germline ends. The germline CDR1 and CDR2 sequences are MDHEN and SYDVKM. The CDR3 is 14 residues long. The CDR3 sequence is CASQGTSHYNEQFF. The CDR3 nucleotides are TGTGCCTCACAGGGAACCTCCCACTACAATGAGCAGTTCTTC.

The chain links TRBV27 to TRBJ2-7, with a tentative D call TRBD2 (6 bases). The V gene lost 4 bases and the J gene lost 3 bases, with 7 bases spanning the gap. The CDR3 is 12 amino acids. CDR1 and CDR2 from the germline V gene are MNHEY and SMNVEV (reference sequence). The DNA of the CDR3 is TGTGCCAGCAGTTCCGGGAGCTACGAGCAGTACTTC. Amino acid sequence: CASSSGSYEQYF.

The CDR3 protein is CASSLGAVYGYTF. In DNA form, the CDR3 reads TGTGCCAGCAGCTTAGGGGCTGTATATGGCTACACCTTC. This chain uses TRBV7-9 with TRBJ1-2; D uncertain. The V end lost 1 base, the J end lost 5 bases, and 8 bases lay between the germline ends. Germline V gene lookup returns CDR1 SEHNR and CDR2 FQNEAQ (reference sequence). CDR3 length equals 13 residues. The complete variable domain, with remaining parts taken from reference TRBV7-9 and TRBJ1-2, reads DTGVSQNPRHKITKRGQNVTFRCDPISEHNRLYWYRQTLGQGPEFLTYFQNEAQLEKSRLLSDRFSAERPKGSFSTLEIQRTEQGDSAMYLCASSLGAVYGYTFGSGTRLTVV.

The chain links TRBV5-1 to TRBJ1-1; D gene unclear. Trimming stripped 4 bases from V and 0 bases from J, with 4 bases between. The CDR3 runs 12 residues. Germline loops: CDR1 SGHRS, CDR2 YFSETQ. CDR3 amino acids: CASSALNTEAFF. In DNA, the CDR3 is TGCGCCAGCAGCGCGTTGAACACTGAAGCTTTCTTT.

The chain carries TRBV5-1 and TRBJ1-4; tentatively, D is TRBD1 (6 bases). The CDR3 is 17 amino acids. Germline V gene sequence: CDR1 SGHRS, CDR2 YFSETQ. Deletions cut 2 bases from V and 0 bases from J, with 14 bases between. The CDR3 DNA sequence: TGCGCCAGCAGCTTCAGGACAGCTATTGCAACTAATGAAAAACTGTTTTTT. Residues: CASSFRTAIATNEKLFF.

The V gene is TRBV5-5, the J gene TRBJ2-3; 7 nucleotides agree with TRBD2. From germline, CDR1 is SGHKS and CDR2 YYEKEE (reference sequence). Unmatched junction bases numbered 11, after V lost 1 base and J lost 0 bases. CDR3 size: 18 residues. In DNA form, the CDR3 reads TGTGCCAGCAGCTTGTGGATAAGGGACTACGCTAGCACAGATACGCAGTATTTT. Its translation: CASSLWIRDYASTDTQYF. The entire variable domain, with the rest obtained from reference TRBV5-5 and TRBJ2-3, is as follows: DAGVTQSPTHLIKTRGQQVTLRCSPISGHKSVSWYQQVLGQGPQFIFQYYEKEERGRGNFPDRFSARQFPNYSSELNVNALLLGDSALYLCASSLWIRDYASTDTQYFGPGTRLTVL.

This chain joins TRBV11-3 and TRBJ1-1; D unclear. V was trimmed by 1 base and J by 1 base, leaving 4 bases between them. There are 13 residues in the CDR3. The V gene's germline CDR1 is SGHNT and CDR2 YENEEA. The CDR3 region is CASSLAGNTEAFF. For the CDR3, the DNA is TGTGCCAGCAGCTTAGCCGGGAACACTGAAGCTTTCTTT.

The rearrangement links TRBV27 to TRBJ2-3; 7 bases match TRBD2. V gave up 2 bases and J gave up 6 bases; unmatched junction bases: 14. The CDR3 spans 17 residues. Germline CDR1 is MNHEY and CDR2 is SMNVEV (reference sequence). The CDR3, as DNA: TGTGCCAGCAGTTTAGCAAGGCGCCTAGCGGACAAGGATACGCAGTATTTT. Translated: CASSLARRLADKDTQYF.

The gene calls are TRBV5-1 and TRBJ2-2, with D maybe TRBD2 (6 bases). Trimming shortened V by 0 bases and J by 3 bases, and 12 bases separated the two germline ends. From germline, CDR1 is SGHRS and CDR2 YFSETQ. The CDR3 has 16 residues. The CDR3 sequence is CASSLAWEVYTGELFF. In DNA, the CDR3 is TGCGCCAGCAGCTTGGCCTGGGAGGTTTACACCGGGGAGCTGTTTTTT.

The V gene is TRBV7-6, the J gene TRBJ2-3; perhaps TRBD1 as D (6 bases). Germline V gene sequence: CDR1 SGHVS, CDR2 FNYEAQ. V was clipped by 4 bases and J by 5 bases, with 13 bases between them. This CDR3 contains 14 residues. Here the CDR3 DNA reads TGTGCCAGCAGCTCCACAGGGTTCGAAGATACGCAGTATTTT. Its translation: CASSSTGFEDTQYF. Variable domain in full (rest from reference TRBV7-6 and TRBJ2-3): GAGVSQSPRYKVTKRGQDVALRCDPISGHVSLYWYRQALGQGPEFLTYFNYEAQQDKSGLPNDRFSAERPEGSISTLTIQRTEQRDSAMYRCASSSTGFEDTQYFGPGTRLTVL.

The chain combines TRBV27 with TRBJ1-5; tentative D call: TRBD1 (5 bases). There are 16 residues in the CDR3. Trimming pared 1 base from V and 0 bases from J, leaving 10 bases between. CDR1 is MNHEY and CDR2 is SMNVEV in the germline V gene (reference sequence). CDR3 residues: CASSLCPDTSNQPQHF. CDR3 sequence (DNA): TGTGCCAGCAGTTTATGTCCGGACACTAGCAATCAGCCCCAGCATTTT.

V and J are TRBV7-8 and TRBJ2-7, with D maybe TRBD1 (5 bases). V shed 4 bases and J shed 5 bases, with 21 bases lying between them. CDR1 SGHVS and CDR2 FQNEAQ come from the germline V gene. CDR3 length: 16 residues. CDR3 residues: CASSWPSTGDSNEQYF. CDR3 sequence (DNA): TGTGCCAGCAGCTGGCCTTCAACAGGCGATAGTAACGAGCAGTACTTC.

This clone was counted once. The gene calls are TRBV4-1 and TRBJ2-5; perhaps D is TRBD1 or TRBD2 (5 bases each). The V end was cut by 1 base, the J end by 0 bases, with 6 bases between. Germline V gene data show CDR1 as MGHRA and CDR2 as YSYEKL. The CDR3 is 14 amino acids. CDR3 residues: CASSQGGYQETQYF. The CDR3, as DNA: TGCGCCAGCAGCCAAGGGGGGTACCAAGAGACCCAGTACTTC.

The chain employs TRBV7-9 and TRBJ1-1; 8 bases align to TRBD1. The V segment lost 3 bases and the J segment 4 bases; nucleotides outside the gene matches: 7. The CDR3 sequence is 15 residues long. Germline-derived CDR1 and CDR2 are SEHNR and FQNEAQ (reference sequence). This chain's CDR3 is CASSFPDRGVTEAFF. In DNA, the CDR3 is TGTGCCAGCAGCTTCCCTGACAGGGGAGTCACTGAAGCTTTCTTT.

V usage is TRBV19 and J usage is TRBJ2-2, with D unresolved. Germline V lookup: CDR1 LNHDA, CDR2 SQIVND (reference sequence). The V end lost 7 bases, the J end lost 6 bases, and 6 bases lay between the germline ends. The CDR3 spans 11 residues. This CDR3 reads CASTSAGELFF. CDR3 bases: TGTGCCAGTACCAGCGCCGGGGAGCTGTTTTTT.